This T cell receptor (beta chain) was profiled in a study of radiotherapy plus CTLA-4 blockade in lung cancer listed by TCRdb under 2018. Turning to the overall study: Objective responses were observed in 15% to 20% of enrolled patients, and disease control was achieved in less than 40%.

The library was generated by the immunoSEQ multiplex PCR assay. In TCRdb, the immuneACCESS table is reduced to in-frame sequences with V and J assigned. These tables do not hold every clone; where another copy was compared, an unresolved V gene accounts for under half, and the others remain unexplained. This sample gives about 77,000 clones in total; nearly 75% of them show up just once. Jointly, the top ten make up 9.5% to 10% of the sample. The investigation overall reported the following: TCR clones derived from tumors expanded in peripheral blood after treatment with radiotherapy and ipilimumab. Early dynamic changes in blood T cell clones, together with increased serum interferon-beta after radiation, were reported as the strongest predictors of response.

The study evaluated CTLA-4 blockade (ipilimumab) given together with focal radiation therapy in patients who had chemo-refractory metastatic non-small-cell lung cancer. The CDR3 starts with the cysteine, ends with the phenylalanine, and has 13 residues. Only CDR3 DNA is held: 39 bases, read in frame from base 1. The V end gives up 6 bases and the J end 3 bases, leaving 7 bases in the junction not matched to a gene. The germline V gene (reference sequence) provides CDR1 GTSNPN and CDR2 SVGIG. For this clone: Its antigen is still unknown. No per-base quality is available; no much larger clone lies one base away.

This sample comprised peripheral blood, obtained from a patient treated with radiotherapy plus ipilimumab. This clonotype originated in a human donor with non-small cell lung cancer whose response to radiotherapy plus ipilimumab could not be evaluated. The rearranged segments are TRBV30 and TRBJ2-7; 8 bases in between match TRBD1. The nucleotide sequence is TGTGCCTGCTCTTCCGGGACAGGCTACGAGCAGTACTTC. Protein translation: CACSSGTGYEQYF.